This TCR beta chain was sequenced for a study of shared clonotypes between healthy human individuals. Germline lookup yields CDR1 SGDLS and CDR2 YYNGEE. The ends lost 0 bases at V and 8 bases at J; junction bases unmatched: 2. CDR3 length: 14 amino acids. Terminally differentiated effector memory CD45RA+ cells were excluded from the naive CD8 cells, which were CD45RO-negative and positively selected for CCR7. Turning to this clone: Its antigen is not identified.

The authors ran the assay at deep level. Using approximately 190 ng DNA, 30,000 to 35,000 T cell genomes, the sorted-subset replicate PCRs were run. Measured with immunoSEQ multiplex PCR; TCRdb has only the in-frame clones, and not every one. The data hold 2 million or so clones, with about 95% observed a single time. Study observations and caveats: Rarefaction indicated that sorted-subset sequencing remained incomplete although depth was large. In several donors, about 5% of naive CD4 clonotypes appeared in common.

Material for sequencing was naive CD8+ T cells sorted from blood. The clonotype was recovered from a man younger than 35 in good health. The chain uses TRBV9 and TRBJ2-1; TRBD2 matches 10 bases. CDR3 DNA sequence: TGTGCCAGCAGCGTAGGCGGACTAGCGGATGAGCAGTTCTTC. Translation: CASSVGGLADEQFF. Full variable domain (remainder filled in from reference TRBV9 and TRBJ2-1): DSGVTQTPKHLITATGQRVTLRCSPRSGDLSVYWYQQSLDQGLQFLIQYYNGEERAKGNILERFSAQQFPDLHSELNLSSLELGDSALYFCASSVGGLADEQFFGPGTRLTVL.